What follows describes a single T cell receptor beta chain. Its recognized antigen is unknown. Base qualities are missing; no much larger clone stands one base away. This specimen belongs to a study of blood T cell repertoires in COVID-19 (dated by TCRdb to about 2020). About the investigation overall: Collaborator samples came from the United States, Italy and Spain and covered acute and convalescent phases of COVID-19. Deeply sampled blood TCRbeta repertoires from subjects exposed to, actively infected with, or recovered from COVID-19 were included in the dataset. Sample metadata almost always included a de-identified subject ID, COVID-19 status, age in years and sex. The prospective study material was composed of cDNA or gDNA derived from T cells, B-cell-depleted T cells, or PBMCs. The samples were drawn from the first 160 participants of the ongoing ImmuneRACE study and from roughly 1,300 subjects provided by 6 global collaborators. Where available, HLA class I and class II types were taken from metadata supplied by the sample provider and were not determined by assay-based typing. The repertoires were released in a freely available public database intended as a resource for research on the immune response to SARS-CoV-2. Here is what the overall study found, with its caveats: The quantity of clinical and demographic metadata differed by source and by participant and was supplied without curation.

V sheds 0 bases and J sheds 4 bases, leaving 12 bases between their ends. The CDR3 measures 15 amino acids from cysteine to phenylalanine. The retained sequence is limited to the CDR3, 45 bases, with the frame set at the first base. Based on the germline V gene, the CDR1 and CDR2 sequences are MNHEY and SVGAGI. The immunoSEQ Assay, a bias-controlled multiplex PCR, was used to amplify TCRbeta CDR3 regions from genomic DNA. Per the authors' processing: Within the assay, amplification of reference gene primers was used to estimate how many nucleated cells each sample contained. Sequence reads were collapsed and filtered to measure the absolute abundance of every unique TCRbeta CDR3 rearrangement. Productive Simpson clonality was computed per sample as the square root of Simpson's diversity index over productive rearrangements. Sourced from immuneACCESS, this table was stored by TCRdb with only in-frame sequences that have V and J called. A share of the clones is absent; for the studies checked, an unresolved V gene accounts for under half, and the remainder has no known explanation. The V and J calls and clone size come from that table; D and trimming were worked out from the DNA. For this sample the table gives around 220,000 clones, of which 75% to 95% were detected only once. The ten biggest clones cover 1.9% of the sample.

Participants in the prospective study were aged roughly 18 to 100 years, lived in 20 to 25 United States geographic areas, and enrolled through a virtual design. Cohort assignment in the prospective study relied on participant-reported clinical history from a screening survey and a study questionnaire. ImmuneRACE Cohort 3 recovered participants were defined by two consecutive negative NP/OP PCR tests, healthcare professional clearance, or symptom resolution. In the prospective study, whole blood, serum and a nasopharyngeal or oropharyngeal swab were collected from each participant by mobile phlebotomists. Over a roughly 2-month period, participants in the prospective study had the option of providing additional blood draws and questionnaires. Prospective study blood samples were shipped either frozen or at room temperature before DNA extraction.

The sequenced sample was PBMCs or T cells enriched from blood (not recorded which). This receptor was obtained from a woman between 18 and 29 years old who had recovered from COVID-19. The rearrangement combines TRBV6-5 with TRBJ1-1; the D gene is perhaps TRBD1, on 6 matching bases. The sequenced DNA: TGTGCCAGCAGTTACTCGAGGCAGGGGACCACTGAAGCTTTCTTT. This encodes CASSYSRQGTTEAFF.